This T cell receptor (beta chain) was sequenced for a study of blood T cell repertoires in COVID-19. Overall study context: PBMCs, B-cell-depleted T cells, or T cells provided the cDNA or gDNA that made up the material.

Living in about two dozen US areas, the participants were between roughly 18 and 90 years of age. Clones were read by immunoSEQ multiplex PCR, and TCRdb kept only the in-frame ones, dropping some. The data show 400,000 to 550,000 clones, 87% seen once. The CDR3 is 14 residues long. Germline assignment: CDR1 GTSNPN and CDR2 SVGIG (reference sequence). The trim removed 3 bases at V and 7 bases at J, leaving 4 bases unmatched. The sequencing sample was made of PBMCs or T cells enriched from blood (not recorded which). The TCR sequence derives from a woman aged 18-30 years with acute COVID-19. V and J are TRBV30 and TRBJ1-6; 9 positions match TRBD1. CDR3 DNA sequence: TGTGCCTGGAGCGCGGGACAGGGCAATTCACCCCTCCACTTT. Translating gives CAWSAGQGNSPLHF.